The clone carrying this T cell receptor (beta chain) was recorded a few times. The entry originates in a study of spatial heterogeneity in lung cancer. In the study overall: Raw reads contained each unique TCR and UMI combination more than ten times on average.

The trim removed 6 bases at V and 6 bases at J, leaving 3 bases unmatched. The CDR3 is made up of 13 amino acids. Looked up from germline, CDR1 is SGHVS and CDR2 is FNYEAQ. The study tagged each TCR cDNA molecule with a unique molecular identifier. One entry per CDR3 protein, called by TCRdb with MiXCR from the 5' RACE reads. The data contain tens of thousands of distinct CDR3 sequences, 6.9% of them singletons. Time point specified: sample taken at primary tumor resection. Whole RNA, isolated from tumor, nontumor lung or frozen PBMC, was sequenced without prior sorting. Around 68 TRACERx patients with early, untreated non-small cell lung cancer donated samples.

Specimen: PBMCs, collected at surgery. The J gene is TRBJ2-2, the V gene TRBV7-6, with 8 bases fitting TRBD1. The clonotype comes from a male donor with early-stage non-small cell lung cancer. CDR3 nucleotide sequence: TGTGCCAGCAGTTTACAGGGGGCCGGGGAGCTGTTTTTT. It is translated as CASSLQGAGELFF.